This T cell receptor (beta chain) was captured in a study of blood T cell repertoires in COVID-19. At the level of the study: T cells, B-cell-depleted T cells, or PBMCs supplied cDNA or gDNA.

CDR1 and CDR2 from the germline V gene are KGHSH and LQKENI. The CDR3 runs 13 residues. V lost 3 bases, J lost 9 bases, and 4 bases stayed unmatched. Per the authors' pipeline: Reference gene primer amplification in the assay estimated nucleated cell counts. Only in-frame clones appear in the TCRdb table, and some are missing; sequencing was by immunoSEQ multiplex PCR. V and J calls plus clone size are reproduced from that table; the DNA served to infer D and trimming. This table holds about 200,000 clones, roughly nine tenths found once. The chain joins TRBV18 to TRBJ2-1, with 8 bases that match TRBD2. Sequenced: peripheral blood. The TCR comes from a man in his sixties who had recovered from COVID-19. This CDR3 is CASSPRGGLEQFF. CDR3 nucleotide sequence: TGTGCCAGCTCACCCCGGGGGGGCCTTGAGCAGTTCTTC.